Detailed here is one T cell receptor beta chain. The sample is drawn from a study of blood T cell repertoires in COVID-19. In the study overall: PBMCs, B-cell-depleted T cells, or T cells provided the cDNA or gDNA that made up the material.

CDR1 and CDR2 (germline): LGHNA, YNFKEQ. The CDR3 consists of 16 residues. Deletions cut 0 bases from V and 2 bases from J, with 11 bases between. Produced via immunoSEQ multiplex PCR; TCRdb's table is partial and in-frame only. Among around 110,000 clones, less than 90% were seen once, and the ten largest hold roughly 2.4%. The rearrangement links TRBV4-2 to TRBJ1-5, with no clear D. The sequence was obtained from a young man with acute or convalescent COVID-19. Sequencing input: peripheral blood. The CDR3 DNA reads TGTGCCAGCAGCCAAGAGGTCCGGGTGGGCAATCAGCCCCAGCATTTT. This encodes CASSQEVRVGNQPQHF.